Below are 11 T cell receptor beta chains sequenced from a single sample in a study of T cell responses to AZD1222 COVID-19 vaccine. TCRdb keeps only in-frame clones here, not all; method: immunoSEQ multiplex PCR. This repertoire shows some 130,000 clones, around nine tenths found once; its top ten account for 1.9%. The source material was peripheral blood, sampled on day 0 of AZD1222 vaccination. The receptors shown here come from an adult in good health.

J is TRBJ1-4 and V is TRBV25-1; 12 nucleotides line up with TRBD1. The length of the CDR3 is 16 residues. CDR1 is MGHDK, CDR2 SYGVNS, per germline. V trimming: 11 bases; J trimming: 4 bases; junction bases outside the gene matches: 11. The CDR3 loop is CAAGTGGADFNEKLFF. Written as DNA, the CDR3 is TGTGCCGCCGGGACAGGGGGCGCCGATTTTAATGAAAAACTGTTTTTT.

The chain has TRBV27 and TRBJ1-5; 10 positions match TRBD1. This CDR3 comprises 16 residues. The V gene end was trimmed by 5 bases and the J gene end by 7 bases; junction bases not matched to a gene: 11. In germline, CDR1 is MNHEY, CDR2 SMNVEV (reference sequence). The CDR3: CASSPTDRGVQQPQHF. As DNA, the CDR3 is TGTGCCAGCAGTCCGACGGACAGGGGGGTACAGCAGCCCCAGCATTTT.

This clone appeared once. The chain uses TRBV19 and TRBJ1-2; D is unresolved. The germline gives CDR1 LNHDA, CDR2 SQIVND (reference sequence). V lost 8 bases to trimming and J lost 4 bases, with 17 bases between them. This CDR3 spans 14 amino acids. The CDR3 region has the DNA TGTGCCAGTTCCCCCCAGCGGGCCGGCTATGGCTACACCTTC. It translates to CASSPQRAGYGYTF.

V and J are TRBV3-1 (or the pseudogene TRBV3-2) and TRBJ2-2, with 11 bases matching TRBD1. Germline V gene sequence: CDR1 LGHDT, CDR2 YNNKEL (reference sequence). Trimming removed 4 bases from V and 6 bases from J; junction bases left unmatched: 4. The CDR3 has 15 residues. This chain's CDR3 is CASSLGQGAPGELFF. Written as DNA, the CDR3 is TGTGCCAGCAGCCTTGGACAGGGGGCCCCCGGGGAGCTGTTTTTT.

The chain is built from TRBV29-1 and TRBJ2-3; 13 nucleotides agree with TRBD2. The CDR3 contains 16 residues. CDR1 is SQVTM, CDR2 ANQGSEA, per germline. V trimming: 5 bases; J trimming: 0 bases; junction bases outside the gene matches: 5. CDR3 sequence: CSVTGLAGHSTDTQYF. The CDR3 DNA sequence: TGCAGCGTTACGGGACTAGCGGGGCACAGCACAGATACGCAGTATTTT.

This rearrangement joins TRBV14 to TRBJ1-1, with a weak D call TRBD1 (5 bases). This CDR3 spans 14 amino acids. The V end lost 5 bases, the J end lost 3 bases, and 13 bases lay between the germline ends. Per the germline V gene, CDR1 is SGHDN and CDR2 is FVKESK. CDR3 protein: CASSVNGAYTEAFF. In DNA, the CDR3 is TGTGCCAGCAGCGTTAATGGGGCTTACACTGAAGCTTTCTTT.

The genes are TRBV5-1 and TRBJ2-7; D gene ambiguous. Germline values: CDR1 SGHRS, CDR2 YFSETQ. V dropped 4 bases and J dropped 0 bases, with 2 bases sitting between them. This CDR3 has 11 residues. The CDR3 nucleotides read TGCGCCAGCAGCGCCTCCTACGAGCAGTACTTC. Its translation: CASSASYEQYF.

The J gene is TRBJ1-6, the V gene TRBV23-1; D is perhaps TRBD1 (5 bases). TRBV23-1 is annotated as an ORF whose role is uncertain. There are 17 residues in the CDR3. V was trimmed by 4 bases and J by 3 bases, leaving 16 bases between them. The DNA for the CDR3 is TGCGCCAGCAGTCCCCAGATCGGGACCCTCTATAATTCACCCCTCCACTTT. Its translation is CASSPQIGTLYNSPLHF.

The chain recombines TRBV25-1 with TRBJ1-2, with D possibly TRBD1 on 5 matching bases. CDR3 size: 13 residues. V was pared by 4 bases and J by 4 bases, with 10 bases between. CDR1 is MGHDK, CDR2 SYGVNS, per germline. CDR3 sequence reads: CASSVVDSYGYTF. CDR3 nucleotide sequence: TGTGCCAGCAGTGTCGTAGACAGCTATGGCTACACCTTC.

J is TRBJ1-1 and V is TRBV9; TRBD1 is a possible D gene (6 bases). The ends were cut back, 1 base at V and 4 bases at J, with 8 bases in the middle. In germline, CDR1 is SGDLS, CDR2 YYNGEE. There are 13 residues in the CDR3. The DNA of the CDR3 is TGTGCCAGCAGCGTATCAGGGGTCACTGAAGCTTTCTTT. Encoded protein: CASSVSGVTEAFF.

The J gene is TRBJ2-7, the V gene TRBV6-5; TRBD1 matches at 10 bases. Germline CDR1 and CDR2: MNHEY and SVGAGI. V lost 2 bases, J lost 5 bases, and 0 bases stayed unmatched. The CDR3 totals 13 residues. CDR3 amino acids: CASSYDRGHEQYF. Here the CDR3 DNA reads TGTGCCAGCAGTTACGACAGGGGGCACGAGCAGTACTTC.